This entry features one TCR beta chain sequence. This sample stems from a study of T cells in tuberculosis. Across the whole study: The T cells targeted glucose monomycolate, a mycobacterial lipid, via CD1B.

After thawing and overnight rest, PBMC were stained with GMM-loaded CD1B tetramer, viability dye and anti-CD3 for sorting. The CD1B tetramers carried C32 glucose monomycolate purified from Rhodococcus equi. Each donor contributed roughly 100,000 sorted tetramer-negative cells. Repertoires were generated with immunoSEQ multiplex PCR, while TCRdb's copy carries only in-frame clones and drops some. Among tens of thousands of clones listed, about nine tenths were seen once. The CDR3 sequence is 15 residues long. Looked up from germline, CDR1 is LNHDA and CDR2 is SQIVND (reference sequence). J gave up 5 bases and V 5 bases, and 7 bases lay outside the gene matches.

The specimen was CD1b-GMM tetramer-negative cells sorted from PBMCs. The V gene is TRBV19, the J gene TRBJ1-3, with 9 bases fitting TRBD1. The TCR originated in an adult woman with latent tuberculosis. The DNA of the CDR3 is TGTGCCAGTAGTGCAACCGGGACAGGGAGAAACACCATATATTTT. It yields the protein CASSATGTGRNTIYF. The whole variable domain, filled in from reference TRBV19 and TRBJ1-3, reads DGGITQSPKYLFRKEGQNVTLSCEQNLNHDAMYWYRQDPGQGLRLIYYSQIVNDFQKGDIAEGYSVSREKKESFPLTVTSAQKNPTAFYLCASSATGTGRNTIYFGEGSWLTVV.